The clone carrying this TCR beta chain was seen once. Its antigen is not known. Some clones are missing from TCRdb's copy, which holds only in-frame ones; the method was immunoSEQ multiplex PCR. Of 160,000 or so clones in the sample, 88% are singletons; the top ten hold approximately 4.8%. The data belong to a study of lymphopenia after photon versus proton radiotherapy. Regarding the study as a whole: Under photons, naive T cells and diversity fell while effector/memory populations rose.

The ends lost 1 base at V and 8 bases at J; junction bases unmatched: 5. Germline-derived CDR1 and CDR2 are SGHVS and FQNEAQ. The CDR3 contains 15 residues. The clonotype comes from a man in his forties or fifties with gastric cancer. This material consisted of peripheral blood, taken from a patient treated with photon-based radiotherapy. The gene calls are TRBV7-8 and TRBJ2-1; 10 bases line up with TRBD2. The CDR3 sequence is CASSLGSSGSHEQFF. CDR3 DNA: TGTGCCAGCAGCTTAGGGTCTAGCGGGAGCCATGAGCAGTTCTTC.